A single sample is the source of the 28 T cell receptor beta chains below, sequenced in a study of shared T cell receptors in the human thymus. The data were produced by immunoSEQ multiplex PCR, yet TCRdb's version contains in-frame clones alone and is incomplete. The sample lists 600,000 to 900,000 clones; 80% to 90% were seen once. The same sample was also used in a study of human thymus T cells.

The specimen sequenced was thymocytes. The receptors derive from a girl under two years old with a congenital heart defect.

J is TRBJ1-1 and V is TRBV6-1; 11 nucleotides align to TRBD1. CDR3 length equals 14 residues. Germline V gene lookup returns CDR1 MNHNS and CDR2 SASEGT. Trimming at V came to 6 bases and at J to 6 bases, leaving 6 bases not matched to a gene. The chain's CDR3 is CASSRTGGFAEAFF. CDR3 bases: TGTGCCAGCAGCCGGACAGGGGGCTTCGCTGAAGCTTTCTTT.

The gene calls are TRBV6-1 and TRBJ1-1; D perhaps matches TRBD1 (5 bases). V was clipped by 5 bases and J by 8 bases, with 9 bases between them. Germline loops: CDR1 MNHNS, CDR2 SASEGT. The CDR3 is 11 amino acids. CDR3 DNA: TGTGCCAGCAGTCCGGGGGTGGAAGCTTTCTTT. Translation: CASSPGVEAFF.

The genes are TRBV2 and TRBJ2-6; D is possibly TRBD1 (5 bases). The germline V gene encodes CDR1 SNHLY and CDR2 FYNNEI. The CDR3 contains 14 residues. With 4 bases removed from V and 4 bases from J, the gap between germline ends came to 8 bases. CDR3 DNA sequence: TGTGCCAGCAGTGGGGGCTCGGGGGCCAACGTCCTGACTTTC. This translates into CASSGGSGANVLTF.

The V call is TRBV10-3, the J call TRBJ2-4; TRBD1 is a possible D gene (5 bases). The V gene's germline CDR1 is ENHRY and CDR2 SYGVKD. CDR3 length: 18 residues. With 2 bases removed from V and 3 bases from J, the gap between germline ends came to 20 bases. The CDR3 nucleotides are TGTGCCATCAGTGAGACTCCCTCAGGGTCTGTCGTCAAAAACATTCAGTACTTC. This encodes CAISETPSGSVVKNIQYF.

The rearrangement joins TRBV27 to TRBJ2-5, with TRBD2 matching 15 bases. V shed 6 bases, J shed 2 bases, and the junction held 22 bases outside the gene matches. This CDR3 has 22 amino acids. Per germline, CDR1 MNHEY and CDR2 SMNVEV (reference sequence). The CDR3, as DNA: TGTGCCAGCAGCCCCCATGGCCCCGGGCGGACTAGCGGGGGGGCGGAGCAAGAGACCCAGTACTTC. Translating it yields CASSPHGPGRTSGGAEQETQYF.

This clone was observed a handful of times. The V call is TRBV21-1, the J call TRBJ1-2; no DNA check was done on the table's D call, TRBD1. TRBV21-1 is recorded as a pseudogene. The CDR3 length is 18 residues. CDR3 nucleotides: TGTGCCAGCAGCAAAGTTCGAACAGGTCGGCTTATCGGATATGGCTACACCTTC. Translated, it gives CASSKVRTGRLIGYGYTF.

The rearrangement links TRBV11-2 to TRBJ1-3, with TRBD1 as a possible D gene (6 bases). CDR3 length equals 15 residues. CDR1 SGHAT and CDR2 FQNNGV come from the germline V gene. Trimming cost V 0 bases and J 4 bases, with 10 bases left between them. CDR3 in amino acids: CASSLDIGTGNTIYF. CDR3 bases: TGTGCCAGCAGCTTAGATATCGGGACAGGAAACACCATATATTTT.

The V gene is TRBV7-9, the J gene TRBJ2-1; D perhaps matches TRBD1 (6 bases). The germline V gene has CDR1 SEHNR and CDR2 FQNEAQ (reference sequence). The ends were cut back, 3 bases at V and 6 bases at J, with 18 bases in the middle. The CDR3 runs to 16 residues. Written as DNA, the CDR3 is TGTGCCAGCAGCTTTGCGGGTCTGTGGGGGCGCAATGAGCAGTTCTTC. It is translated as CASSFAGLWGRNEQFF. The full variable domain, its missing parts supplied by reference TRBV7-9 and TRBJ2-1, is DTGVSQNPRHKITKRGQNVTFRCDPISEHNRLYWYRQTLGQGPEFLTYFQNEAQLEKSRLLSDRFSAERPKGSFSTLEIQRTEQGDSAMYLCASSFAGLWGRNEQFFGPGTRLTVL.

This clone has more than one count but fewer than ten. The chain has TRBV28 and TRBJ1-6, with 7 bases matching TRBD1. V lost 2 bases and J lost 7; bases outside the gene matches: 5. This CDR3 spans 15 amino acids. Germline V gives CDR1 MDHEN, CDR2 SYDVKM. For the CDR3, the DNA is TGTGCCAGCAGTTTAAACGACAGGGAGAATTCACCCCTCCACTTT. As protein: CASSLNDRENSPLHF.

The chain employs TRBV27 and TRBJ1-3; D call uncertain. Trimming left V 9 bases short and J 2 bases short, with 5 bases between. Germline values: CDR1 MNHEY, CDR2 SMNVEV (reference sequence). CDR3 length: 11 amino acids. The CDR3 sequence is CARYTGNTIYF. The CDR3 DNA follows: TGTGCCAGGTACACTGGAAACACCATATATTTT.

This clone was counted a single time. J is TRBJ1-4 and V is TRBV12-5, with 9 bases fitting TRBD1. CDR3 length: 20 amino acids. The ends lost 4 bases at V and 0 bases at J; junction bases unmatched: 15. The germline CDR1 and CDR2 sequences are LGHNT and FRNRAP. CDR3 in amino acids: CASGYGTGNFSRATNEKLFF. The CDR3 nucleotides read TGTGCTAGTGGTTACGGGACAGGGAACTTCAGCCGAGCAACTAATGAAAAACTGTTTTTT.

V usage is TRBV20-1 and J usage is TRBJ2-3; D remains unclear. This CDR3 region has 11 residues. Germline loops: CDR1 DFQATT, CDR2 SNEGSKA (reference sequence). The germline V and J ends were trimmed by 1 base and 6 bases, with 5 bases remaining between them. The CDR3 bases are TGCAGTGCTAGAGGTTATGATACGCAGTATTTT. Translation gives CSARGYDTQYF.

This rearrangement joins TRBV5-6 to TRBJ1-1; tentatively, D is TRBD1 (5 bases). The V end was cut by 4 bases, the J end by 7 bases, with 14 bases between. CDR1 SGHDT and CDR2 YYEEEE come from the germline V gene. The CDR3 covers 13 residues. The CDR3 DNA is TGTGCCAGCAGCCCCTGGGGGGACGGTGAAGCTTTCTTT. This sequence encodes CASSPWGDGEAFF.

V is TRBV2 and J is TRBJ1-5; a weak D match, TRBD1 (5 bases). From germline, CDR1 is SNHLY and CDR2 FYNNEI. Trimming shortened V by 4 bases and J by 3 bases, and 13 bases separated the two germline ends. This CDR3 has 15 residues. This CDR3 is CASSVEGRNNQPQHF. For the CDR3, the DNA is TGTGCCAGCAGTGTGGAGGGGCGAAACAATCAGCCCCAGCATTTT.

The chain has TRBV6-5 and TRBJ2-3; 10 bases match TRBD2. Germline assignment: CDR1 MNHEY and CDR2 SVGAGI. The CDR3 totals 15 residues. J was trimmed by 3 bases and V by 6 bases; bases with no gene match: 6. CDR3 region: CASRVAGGHTDTQYF. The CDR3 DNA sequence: TGTGCCAGCAGGGTAGCGGGGGGCCATACAGATACGCAGTATTTT.

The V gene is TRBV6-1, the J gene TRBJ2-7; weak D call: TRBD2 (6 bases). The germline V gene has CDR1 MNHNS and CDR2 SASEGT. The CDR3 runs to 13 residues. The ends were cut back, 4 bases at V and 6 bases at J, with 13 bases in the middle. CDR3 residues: CASSVSAGTEQYF. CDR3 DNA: TGTGCCAGCAGTGTGTCGGCGGGGACCGAGCAGTACTTC.

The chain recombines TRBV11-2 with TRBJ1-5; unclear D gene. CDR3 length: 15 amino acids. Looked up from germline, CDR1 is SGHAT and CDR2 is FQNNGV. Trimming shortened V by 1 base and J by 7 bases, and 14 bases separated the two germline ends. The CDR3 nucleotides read TGTGCCAGCAGCTTAGGTTACCTGTCAGCGCAGCCCCAGCATTTT. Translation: CASSLGYLSAQPQHF.

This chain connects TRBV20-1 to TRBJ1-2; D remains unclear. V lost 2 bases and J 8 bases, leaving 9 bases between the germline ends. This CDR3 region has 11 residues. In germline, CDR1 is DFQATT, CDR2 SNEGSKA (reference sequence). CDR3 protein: CSARPGVGYTF. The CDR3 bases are TGCAGTGCTAGACCCGGGGTCGGCTACACCTTC.

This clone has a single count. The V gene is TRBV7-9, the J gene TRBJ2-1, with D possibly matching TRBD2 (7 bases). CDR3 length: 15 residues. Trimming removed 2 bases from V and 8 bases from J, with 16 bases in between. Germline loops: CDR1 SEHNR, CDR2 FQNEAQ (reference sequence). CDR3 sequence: CASSLMGGPFYEQFF. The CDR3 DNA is TGTGCCAGCAGCTTAATGGGGGGGCCTTTCTATGAGCAGTTCTTC.

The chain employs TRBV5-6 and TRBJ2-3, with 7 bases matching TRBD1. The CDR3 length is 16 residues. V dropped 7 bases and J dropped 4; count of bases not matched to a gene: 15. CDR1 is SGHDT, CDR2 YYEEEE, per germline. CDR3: CASHVPYRGSPDTQYF. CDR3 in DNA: TGTGCCAGCCATGTGCCCTACAGGGGAAGCCCAGATACGCAGTATTTT.

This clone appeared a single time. DNA of the CDR3: TGTGCCAGCAGTTACCACGGAACTGAGGCTGAAGCTTTCTTT. Translating it yields CASSYHGTEAEAFF. The V and J genes are TRBV6-5 and TRBJ1-1; D ambiguous. CDR3 length: 14 amino acids. Trimming shortened V by 2 bases and J by 6 bases, and 13 bases separated the two germline ends. Germline V gene data show CDR1 as MNHEY and CDR2 as SVGAGI.

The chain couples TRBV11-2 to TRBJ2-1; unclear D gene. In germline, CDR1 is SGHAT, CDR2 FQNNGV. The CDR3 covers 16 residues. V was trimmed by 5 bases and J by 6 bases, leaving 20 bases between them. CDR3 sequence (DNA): TGTGCCAGCAGCCTACCCCGCGATACCAAACGCAATGAGCAGTTCTTC. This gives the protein CASSLPRDTKRNEQFF. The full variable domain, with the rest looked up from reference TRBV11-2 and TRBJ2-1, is EAGVAQSPRYKIIEKRQSVAFWCNPISGHATLYWYQQILGQGPKLLIQFQNNGVVDDSQLPKDRFSAERLKGVDSTLKIQPAKLEDSAVYLCASSLPRDTKRNEQFFGPGTRLTVL.

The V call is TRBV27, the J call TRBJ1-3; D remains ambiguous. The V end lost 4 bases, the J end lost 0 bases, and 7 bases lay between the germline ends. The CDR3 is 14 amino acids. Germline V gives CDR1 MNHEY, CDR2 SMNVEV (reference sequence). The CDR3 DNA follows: TGTGCCAGCAGTTCGTCTATCTCTGGAAACACCATATATTTT. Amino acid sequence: CASSSSISGNTIYF.

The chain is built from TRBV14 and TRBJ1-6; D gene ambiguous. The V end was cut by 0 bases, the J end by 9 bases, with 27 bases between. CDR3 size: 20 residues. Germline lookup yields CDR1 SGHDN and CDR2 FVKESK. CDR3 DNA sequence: TGTGCCAGCAGCCAAGACCCACTCCCGGACTTTACCCAAGGAGGTTCACCCCTCCACTTT. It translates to CASSQDPLPDFTQGGSPLHF.

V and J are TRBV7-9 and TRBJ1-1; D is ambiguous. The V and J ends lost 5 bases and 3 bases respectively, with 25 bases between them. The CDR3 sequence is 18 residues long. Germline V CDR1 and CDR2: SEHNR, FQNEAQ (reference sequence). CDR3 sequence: CASSPNLPLRNHYTEAFF. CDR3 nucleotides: TGTGCCAGCAGCCCAAATCTGCCGCTCAGGAACCACTACACTGAAGCTTTCTTT. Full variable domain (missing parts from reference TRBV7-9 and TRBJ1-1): DTGVSQNPRHKITKRGQNVTFRCDPISEHNRLYWYRQTLGQGPEFLTYFQNEAQLEKSRLLSDRFSAERPKGSFSTLEIQRTEQGDSAMYLCASSPNLPLRNHYTEAFFGQGTRLTVV.

CDR3 region: CASSWDRGTGELFF. The CDR3 DNA follows: TGCGCCAGCAGCTGGGACAGGGGGACCGGGGAGCTGTTTTTT. The V gene is TRBV5-1, the J gene TRBJ2-2; TRBD1 matches at 11 bases. CDR3 size: 14 residues. CDR1 is SGHRS and CDR2 is YFSETQ in the germline V gene. With V trimmed by 3 bases and J by 5 bases, 0 bases remained unmatched. The whole variable domain, remainder taken from reference TRBV5-1 and TRBJ2-2, is KAGVTQTPRYLIKTRGQQVTLSCSPISGHRSVSWYQQTPGQGLQFLFEYFSETQRNKGNFPGRFSGRQFSNSRSEMNVSTLELGDSALYLCASSWDRGTGELFFGEGSRLTVL.

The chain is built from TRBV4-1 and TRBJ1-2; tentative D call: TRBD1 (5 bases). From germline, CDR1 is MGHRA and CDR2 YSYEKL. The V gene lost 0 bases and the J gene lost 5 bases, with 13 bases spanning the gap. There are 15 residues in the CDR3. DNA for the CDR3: TGCGCCAGCAGCCAAGACCATTTACAGGTTTATGGCTACACCTTC. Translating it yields CASSQDHLQVYGYTF.

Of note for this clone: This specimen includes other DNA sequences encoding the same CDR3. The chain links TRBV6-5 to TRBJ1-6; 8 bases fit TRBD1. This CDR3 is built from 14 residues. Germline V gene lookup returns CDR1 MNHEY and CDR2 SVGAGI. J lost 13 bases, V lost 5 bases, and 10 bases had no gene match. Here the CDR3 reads CASSPTGGGSPLHF. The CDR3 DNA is TGTGCCAGCAGTCCCACAGGGGGAGGATCCCCCCTCCACTTT.